This T cell receptor (beta chain) stems from a study of human T cells and chemical hapten exposure. Described time point: patch test 3, about 24 weeks after DPC sensitization. Treatment noted: therapeutic diphenylcyclopropenone sensitization with weekly scalp DPC. Blood was collected ahead of every patch test applied. One entry per CDR3 protein, called by TCRdb with MiXCR from the RACE reads. The sample records tens of thousands of distinct CDR3 sequences, roughly 11% being singletons. CDR3 length equals 16 residues. CDR1 and CDR2 (germline): SGHRS, YFSETQ. V was clipped by 6 bases and J by 0 bases, with 13 bases between them.

This clonotype originated in a woman aged 50 to 60 with alopecia areata. Some clones in this sample may be carry-over from other donors' samples. The chain recombines TRBV5-1 with TRBJ2-6, with D perhaps matching TRBD2 (6 bases). The sample was whole blood, taken in connection with sensitization to the hapten diphenylcyclopropenone (DPC). DNA for the CDR3: TGCGCCAGCACCCGGGACTCCGGCTCTGGGGCCAACGTCCTGACTTTC. Amino acids: CASTRDSGSGANVLTF.